This TCR beta chain is drawn from a study of blood T cells in healthy people across ages. The study's findings and limits: Estimates of total diversity, which came from one million sequenced T cells, were considered to be underestimates. Relative to aged donors, long-lived donors carried more naive CD4+ cells and displayed higher diversity.

Of note for this clonotype: Antigen unknown.

Primers used in a second PCR of about 6 to 12 cycles were a sample-barcoded 5' primer and a J-beta primer mix. A tag from a template-switch adaptor with 12 random nucleotides marked each cDNA molecule. A minimum of 2.5 million CDR3-containing paired-end reads was obtained for each sample. TCRdb re-derived calls from the 5' RACE reads in MiXCR, one entry per CDR3 protein. The table has approximately 1,700,000 distinct CDR3 sequences, about two fifths seen once; the top ten hold more than 20%. Sequences were obtained from blood. The clonotype originates from a human donor in good health.

CDR3 amino acids: CASSFGGSAYEQYF. CDR3 sequence (DNA): TGTGCCAGCAGTTTCGGGGGGAGCGCCTACGAGCAGTACTTC. The V gene is TRBV27, the J gene TRBJ2-7; 7 bases are a match to TRBD2. The V segment lost 3 bases and the J segment 2 bases; nucleotides outside the gene matches: 4. The germline V gene has CDR1 MNHEY and CDR2 SMNVEV (reference sequence). CDR3 length: 14 residues.